The 19 T cell receptor beta chains below all came from one sample that was sequenced in a study of blood T cell repertoires in COVID-19. Profiled with immunoSEQ multiplex PCR; TCRdb holds only in-frame clones, not every one. Counted here are more than 150,000 clones, approximately 91% occurring once; the ten biggest clones make up 2.1%. The sequencing input was peripheral blood. These receptors originate from a man in his 70s with active or convalescent COVID-19.

This clone has only one observation. The CDR3 is CASSSRGGMDTEAFF. The CDR3 bases are TGTGCCAGCAGCTCCCGTGGGGGGATGGACACTGAAGCTTTCTTT. J is TRBJ1-1 and V is TRBV7-8; the D gene is possibly TRBD1 (5 bases). Looked up from germline, CDR1 is SGHVS and CDR2 is FQNEAQ. This CDR3 region has 15 residues. The germline V and J ends were trimmed by 4 bases and 3 bases, with 15 bases remaining between them.

V is TRBV3-1 (or the pseudogene TRBV3-2) and J is TRBJ2-7; 12 nucleotides align to TRBD1. J gave up 7 bases and V 5 bases, and 9 bases lay outside the gene matches. Germline CDR1 LGHDT, CDR2 YNNKEL (reference sequence). This CDR3 is built from 15 residues. The CDR3 loop reads CASSFGTGGVGEQYF. CDR3 DNA sequence: TGTGCCAGCAGCTTCGGGACAGGGGGCGTGGGGGAGCAGTACTTC.

For the CDR3, the DNA is TGTGCCAGCAGCTTAAGAGGCCGTAACTATGGCTACACCTTC. Translation: CASSLRGRNYGYTF. The chain couples TRBV5-8 to TRBJ1-2, with unresolved D. In germline, CDR1 is SGHTS, CDR2 YDEGEE. V dropped 2 bases and J dropped 1 base, with 9 bases sitting between them. The CDR3 runs 14 residues.

The CDR3 sequence: CASSLRVEYQAFF. DNA of the CDR3: TGTGCCAGCAGTTTACGGGTCGAGTACCAAGCTTTCTTT. The V gene is TRBV28, the J gene TRBJ1-1; D unresolved. Germline V gene sequence: CDR1 MDHEN, CDR2 SYDVKM. Trimming pared 2 bases from V and 9 bases from J, leaving 13 bases between. The length of the CDR3 is 13 residues.

The chain recombines TRBV6-5 with TRBJ2-7; tentatively, D is TRBD2 (5 bases). Trimming removed 2 bases at V and 5 bases at J, with 19 bases between. This CDR3 is built from 16 residues. Germline assignment: CDR1 MNHEY and CDR2 SVGAGI. In DNA form, the CDR3 reads TGTGCCAGCAGTTACCTTCCAGGACCTCCCGGGAACGAGCAGTACTTC. This gives the protein CASSYLPGPPGNEQYF.

The V gene is TRBV4-3, the J gene TRBJ1-1, with D possibly matching TRBD1 (6 bases). In germline, CDR1 is LGHNA, CDR2 YSLEER. The germline V and J ends were trimmed by 4 bases and 4 bases, with 16 bases remaining between them. This CDR3 has 15 amino acids. CDR3 coding DNA: TGCGCCAGCAGCCCGCGGCCCAGGGGAATCACTGAAGCTTTCTTT. This gives the protein CASSPRPRGITEAFF.

This clone was seen a single time. The rearrangement uses TRBV6-5 and TRBJ1-4; tentative D call: TRBD1 (6 bases). The V end lost 7 bases, the J end lost 0 bases, and 9 bases lay between the germline ends. Looked up from germline, CDR1 is MNHEY and CDR2 is SVGAGI. The CDR3 is made up of 14 amino acids. The CDR3 region is CASTEGATNEKLFF. The CDR3 bases are TGTGCCAGCACCGAGGGGGCAACTAATGAAAAACTGTTTTTT.

The chain recombines TRBV19 with TRBJ1-5; D gene unclear. The V end lost 2 bases, the J end lost 2 bases, and 7 bases lay between the germline ends. The CDR3 is 14 amino acids. Per the germline V gene, CDR1 is LNHDA and CDR2 is SQIVND (reference sequence). Written as DNA, the CDR3 is TGTGCCAGTAGTATACCCGTAGGCAATCAGCCCCAGCATTTT. This gives the protein CASSIPVGNQPQHF.

The chain recombines TRBV7-8 with TRBJ2-2, with a possible D match to TRBD2 (6 bases). The V gene's germline CDR1 is SGHVS and CDR2 FQNEAQ. The ends were cut back, 8 bases at V and 0 bases at J, with 19 bases in the middle. The CDR3 runs to 17 residues. The CDR3 sequence: CASSLWRALPNTGELFF. DNA of the CDR3: TGTGCCAGCTCCCTATGGAGGGCATTACCGAACACCGGGGAGCTGTTTTTT.

The J gene is TRBJ2-5, the V gene TRBV19, with 10 bases lining up with TRBD1. The CDR3 length is 15 residues. V lost 5 bases, J lost 5 bases, and 8 bases stayed unmatched. In germline, CDR1 is LNHDA, CDR2 SQIVND (reference sequence). This chain's CDR3 is CASSPGTGAGETQYF. The CDR3 coding sequence is TGTGCCAGTAGTCCCGGGACAGGGGCTGGGGAGACCCAGTACTTC.

The J gene is TRBJ2-5, the V gene TRBV2; tentative D call: TRBD1 (5 bases). Deletions cut 4 bases from V and 4 bases from J, with 13 bases between. The germline gives CDR1 SNHLY, CDR2 FYNNEI. The CDR3 consists of 14 residues. As DNA, the CDR3 is TGTGCCAGCAGTGTATTACAGGCTGCAGAGACCCAGTACTTC. It translates to CASSVLQAAETQYF. The entire variable domain, with the rest obtained from reference TRBV2 and TRBJ2-5, is as follows: EPEVTQTPSHQVTQMGQEVILRCVPISNHLYFYWYRQILGQKVEFLVSFYNNEISEKSEIFDDQFSVERPDGSNFTLKIRSTKLEDSAMYFCASSVLQAAETQYFGPGTRLLVL.

V is TRBV19 and J is TRBJ2-3; tentatively, D is TRBD2 (5 bases). The germline V gene encodes CDR1 LNHDA and CDR2 SQIVND (reference sequence). Trimming took off 1 base at V and 2 bases at J, with 16 bases between the two ends. CDR3 length equals 17 residues. Written as DNA, the CDR3 is TGTGCCAGTAGTATAGGGGTCCCCCCGGGGTTCACAGATACGCAGTATTTT. Translation: CASSIGVPPGFTDTQYF.

The chain couples TRBV6-6 to TRBJ2-7, with a possible D match to TRBD2 (5 bases). There are 14 residues in the CDR3. V lost 5 bases to trimming and J lost 3 bases, with 14 bases between them. The V gene's germline CDR1 is MNHNY and CDR2 SVGAGI (reference sequence). CDR3 loop: CASSLQTSYYEQYF. The CDR3 DNA reads TGTGCCAGCAGTCTGCAAACTAGTTACTACGAGCAGTACTTC.

The chain employs TRBV6-1 and TRBJ2-3, with D perhaps TRBD1 (6 bases). Germline V lookup: CDR1 MNHNS, CDR2 SASEGT. The V gene lost 1 base and the J gene lost 3 bases, with 14 bases spanning the gap. This CDR3 spans 16 amino acids. For the CDR3, the DNA is TGTGCCAGCAGTGAAGAAAGTGGGGGCTTAACAGATACGCAGTATTTT. This gives the protein CASSEESGGLTDTQYF.

The rearrangement joins TRBV18 to TRBJ1-2; D perhaps matches TRBD1 (5 bases). Trimming cost V 0 bases and J 4 bases, with 18 bases left between them. The CDR3 is 17 amino acids. Germline loops: CDR1 KGHSH, CDR2 LQKENI. CDR3 loop: CASSPPIGQGSPYGYTF. DNA of the CDR3: TGTGCCAGCTCACCACCGATAGGACAAGGAAGCCCCTATGGCTACACCTTC. Combining the CDR3 with reference TRBV18 and TRBJ1-2 gives the whole variable domain NAGVMQNPRHLVRRRGQEARLRCSPMKGHSHVYWYRQLPEEGLKFMVYLQKENIIDESGMPKERFSAEFPKEGPSILRIQQVVRGDSAAYFCASSPPIGQGSPYGYTFGSGTRLTVV.

This chain joins TRBV6-2 or TRBV6-3 and TRBJ1-5; 10 nucleotides align to TRBD1. V shed 2 bases, J shed 7 bases, and the junction held 2 bases outside the gene matches. CDR1 and CDR2 from the germline V gene are MNHEY and SVGEGT. This CDR3 has 14 residues. CDR3 in amino acids: CASSYGTGVQPQHF. CDR3 coding DNA: TGTGCCAGCAGTTACGGGACAGGGGTCCAGCCCCAGCATTTT.

This clone was found a few times. The chain recombines TRBV15 with TRBJ2-1, with D maybe TRBD2 (5 bases). This CDR3 is built from 17 residues. CDR1 is LNHNV and CDR2 is YYDKDF in the germline V gene (reference sequence). The V gene lost 5 bases and the J gene lost 4 bases, with 21 bases spanning the gap. The CDR3 spells CATSGPRRLATYNEQFF. The CDR3 DNA sequence: TGTGCCACCAGCGGGCCCAGACGTCTAGCAACTTACAATGAGCAGTTCTTC.

V usage is TRBV14 and J usage is TRBJ1-3, with a weak D call TRBD1 (6 bases). The germline CDR1 and CDR2 sequences are SGHDN and FVKESK. This CDR3 contains 17 residues. Trimming left V 5 bases short and J 0 bases short, with 17 bases between. CDR3 amino acids: CASSFGQPVFSGNTIYF. The CDR3 coding sequence is TGTGCCAGCAGCTTCGGACAGCCGGTCTTCTCTGGAAACACCATATATTTT.

V is TRBV10-2 and J is TRBJ2-7; D call uncertain. Germline V lookup: CDR1 WSHSY, CDR2 SAAADI. The CDR3 has 11 amino acids. V shed 6 bases and J shed 3 bases, with 6 bases lying between them. CDR3 sequence: CASSPNYEQYF. In nucleotides, the CDR3 is TGCGCCAGCAGCCCTAACTACGAGCAGTACTTC.